Listed below are T cell receptor beta chains from one sample, sequenced in a study of blood T cell repertoires in COVID-19. Method: immunoSEQ multiplex PCR; TCRdb's copy keeps in-frame clones and lacks some. The sample lists about 74,000 clones; around 75% were seen once. The specimen was peripheral blood. The receptors come from a man between 65 and 80 years old with acute or convalescent COVID-19. Both conserved end residues are part of each CDR3. A D gene is named only where the DNA matches it firmly. Size is omitted from some rows. Given values are once, few, many or a class for expanded clones.

clone_size,v_call,d_call,j_call,cdr3_aa,cdr3_nt
.,TRBV28,TRBD1,TRBJ1-2,CASSATDRIVAGYTF,TGTGCCAGCAGTGCTACGGACAGGATTGTCGCTGGCTACACCTTC
few,TRBV19,TRBD1,TRBJ1-6,CASSRIQGLSDSPLHF,TGTGCCAGTAGCCGCATACAGGGGTTAAGCGATTCACCCCTCCACTTT
.,TRBV29-1,TRBD1,TRBJ2-2,CSAGTGVTGELFF,TGCAGCGCTGGGACAGGGGTTACCGGGGAGCTGTTTTTT
.,TRBV27,TRBD1,TRBJ2-2,CASARRQGAYTGELFF,TGTGCCAGCGCCCGTAGGCAGGGGGCTTACACCGGGGAGCTGTTTTTT
.,TRBV2,TRBD1,TRBJ1-2,CASSERQGGYTF,TGTGCCAGCAGTGAGAGACAGGGTGGCTACACCTTC
.,TRBV15,TRBD1,TRBJ2-7,CATSPGLDRGGYEQYF,TGTGCCACCAGTCCTGGCCTTGACAGGGGCGGATACGAGCAGTACTTC
.,TRBV4-3,.,TRBJ1-1,CASTRDRPPASAEAFF,TGCGCCAGCACTCGGGATAGACCACCCGCAAGCGCTGAAGCTTTCTTT
.,TRBV27,TRBD2,TRBJ2-3,CASSPLSGRGHTQYF,TGTGCCAGCAGTCCCCTGAGCGGGAGAGGACATACGCAGTATTTT
.,TRBV2,.,TRBJ1-2,CASRVSLEGYTF,TGTGCCAGCAGGGTATCCCTAGAGGGCTACACCTTC
few,TRBV28,TRBD1,TRBJ2-6,CASSSGGAGANVLTF,TGTGCCAGCAGTTCAGGGGGCGCTGGGGCCAACGTCCTGACTTTC
.,TRBV28,.,TRBJ2-7,CATQRYRGGSYEQYF,TGTGCCACTCAGAGGTACAGGGGGGGGAGTTACGAGCAGTACTTC
.,TRBV28,.,TRBJ1-4,CASIREGPTNEKLFF,TGTGCCAGTATTAGGGAGGGACCGACTAATGAAAAACTGTTTTTT
.,TRBV6-5,TRBD2,TRBJ2-3,CASSYSGGSRTDTQYF,TGTGCCAGCAGTTACTCGGGCGGGAGTAGGACAGATACGCAGTATTTT